This TCR beta chain was profiled in a study of T cells in Graves' hyperthyroidism and ophthalmopathy. Turning to the study itself: At initial diagnosis, before any treatment had begun, peripheral blood was obtained.

To note about this clonotype: What it binds is not known.

It was RNA transcripts that yielded the amplified TCR beta CDR3 regions. HTBI primers were employed in a first-round RT-PCR of the TCR CDR3. TCRdb processed the multiplex PCR reads anew with MiXCR; each CDR3 protein has one entry. The table lists some 510,000 distinct CDR3 sequences, around 20% of them singletons, with about a quarter in the top ten. Study-wide findings and caveats: Researchers found most expanded thyroid clonotypes above 0.001 in blood as well.

The receptor's source is a man younger than 30 with Graves' hyperthyroidism. Sample: blood.

The chain's CDR3 is CASSPDRNYEQYF. The CDR3 DNA reads TGTGCCAGCAGCCCGGACAGGAACTACGAGCAGTACTTC. The chain couples TRBV12-3 or TRBV12-4 to TRBJ2-7; TRBD1 aligns across 7 bases. The CDR3 consists of 13 residues. V gave up 6 bases and J gave up 3 bases; unmatched junction bases: 5.